These T cell receptor beta chains were read from a single sample in a study of cytomegalovirus exposure and HLA in healthy donors. TCRdb keeps only in-frame clones here, not all; method: immunoSEQ multiplex PCR. The sample has approximately 90,000 clones; about 80% are singletons. The sequenced sample consisted of PBMCs. The receptors shown here come from a male donor in good health and CMV-seronegative. Each CDR3 is given without its conserved first and last residue. D genes are given only for firm matches.

cdr3_aa: ASSVGGAQSGELF
d_call: .
v_call: TRBV2

cdr3_aa: ASSKASTGEQY
d_call: .
v_call: TRBV21-1

cdr3_aa: ASSLAGTEYEQY
d_call: TRBD1
v_call: TRBV7-2

cdr3_aa: ASSYQDRGQTEAF
d_call: TRBD1
v_call: TRBV7-2

cdr3_aa: ASRDSTGTGGYGYT
d_call: TRBD1
v_call: TRBV28

cdr3_aa: ASSLFEWVENRAGTEAF
d_call: .
v_call: TRBV7-2

cdr3_aa: ASSPLKAGGPSGEQF
d_call: TRBD2
v_call: TRBV18

cdr3_aa: ASSIGWTGELF
d_call: .
v_call: TRBV19

cdr3_aa: ASSGPEGARKQPQH
d_call: TRBD1
v_call: TRBV19

cdr3_aa: ASSYSTRTAKMNTEAF
d_call: .
v_call: TRBV11-2

cdr3_aa: ASSSRDTPKEKLF
d_call: .
v_call: TRBV6-1

cdr3_aa: ASTETGNYGYT
d_call: TRBD1
v_call: TRBV2

cdr3_aa: ASSRPMGAQF
d_call: .
v_call: TRBV11-3

cdr3_aa: ASSLARTGAAF
d_call: .
v_call: TRBV11-1

cdr3_aa: ASSATGEETQY
d_call: TRBD1
v_call: TRBV10-1

cdr3_aa: ASRLAPDRGQVDEQF
d_call: .
v_call: TRBV12-2

cdr3_aa: ASSLNEGTEAF
d_call: .
v_call: TRBV11-2

cdr3_aa: ASRLVTAANYGYT
d_call: .
v_call: TRBV7-9

cdr3_aa: ASSLPTQDYGYT
d_call: .
v_call: TRBV7-9

cdr3_aa: ASSQSSSSGGNEQF
d_call: TRBD2
v_call: TRBV28

cdr3_aa: ASSERTGHTGELF
d_call: TRBD1
v_call: TRBV4-3

cdr3_aa: ASNTGTVAVRDT
d_call: .
v_call: TRBV6-6

cdr3_aa: ASSLQPVNTEAF
d_call: .
v_call: TRBV7-3

cdr3_aa: ASSPDQGATNEKLF
d_call: .
v_call: TRBV4-3

cdr3_aa: SARGVTQY
d_call: .
v_call: TRBV20-1

cdr3_aa: ASSNDSYKT
d_call: .
v_call: TRBV21-1

cdr3_aa: ASSVGVLAKNIQY
d_call: .
v_call: TRBV9

cdr3_aa: SVLLRTGGAQAF
d_call: TRBD1
v_call: TRBV29-1

cdr3_aa: AWSGSRTGRGNTEAF
d_call: TRBD1
v_call: TRBV30

cdr3_aa: ATQGGNTGELF
d_call: .
v_call: TRBV7-2

cdr3_aa: ASSLVGQNGYT
d_call: .
v_call: TRBV5-4

cdr3_aa: ASSFGSWTDTQY
d_call: .
v_call: TRBV7-8

cdr3_aa: SVEGGLGYGYT
d_call: .
v_call: TRBV29-1

cdr3_aa: ASSLGLNQPQH
d_call: .
v_call: TRBV11-2

cdr3_aa: ASSQDSLNQPQH
d_call: .
v_call: TRBV4-1

cdr3_aa: ASDAAGGTEAF
d_call: TRBD1
v_call: TRBV7-9

cdr3_aa: ASSLVFGTGFYEQY
d_call: TRBD1
v_call: TRBV11-2

cdr3_aa: AWSVDRGVTEAF
d_call: TRBD1
v_call: TRBV30

cdr3_aa: ASSLRARGRINYGYT
d_call: TRBD1
v_call: TRBV7-2

cdr3_aa: AISWGTGQSSGANVLT
d_call: TRBD1
v_call: TRBV10-3

cdr3_aa: ASSGGTTNTGELF
d_call: TRBD2
v_call: TRBV5-1

cdr3_aa: ASSPEAGTEAF
d_call: .
v_call: TRBV7-9